These T cell receptor beta chains were read from a single sample in a study of T cells in localized non-small cell lung cancer. Clones were sequenced by immunoSEQ multiplex PCR, and TCRdb holds only the in-frame ones, with some missing. The sample has tens of thousands of clones, more than 65% seen once. The input for sequencing was PBMCs, taken before any cancer treatment. Source of these receptors: a man aged 35 to 69 with stage II lung adenocarcinoma. The CDR3 runs from the conserved cysteine through the conserved F or W. A D gene is named only where the DNA matches it firmly. Clone size is shown for a subset of rows, as once, few, many or a class of expanded clone.

V gene: TRBV4-1
D gene: .
J gene: TRBJ2-3
clone size: .
CDR3 protein: CASSQAGHDTDTQYF
CDR3 DNA: TGCGCCAGCAGCCAGGCGGGACACGACACAGATACGCAGTATTTT

V gene: TRBV5-4
D gene: .
J gene: TRBJ2-1
clone size: .
CDR3 protein: CASSLDLLSSYNEQFF
CDR3 DNA: TGTGCCAGCAGCTTGGACCTCCTAAGCTCCTACAATGAGCAGTTCTTC

V gene: TRBV27
D gene: TRBD1
J gene: TRBJ1-3
clone size: .
CDR3 protein: CASSPGGTSGNTIYF
CDR3 DNA: TGTGCCAGCAGTCCAGGGGGCACCTCTGGAAACACCATATATTTT

V gene: TRBV5-6
D gene: TRBD1
J gene: TRBJ1-2
clone size: .
CDR3 protein: CASSPGQGGLGGYTF
CDR3 DNA: TGTGCCAGCAGCCCTGGACAGGGTGGCCTAGGGGGCTACACCTTC

V gene: TRBV7-3
D gene: .
J gene: TRBJ1-2
clone size: .
CDR3 protein: CASSLEQGRGYTF
CDR3 DNA: TGTGCCAGCAGCCTGGAACAGGGCCGTGGCTACACCTTC

V gene: TRBV11-2
D gene: .
J gene: TRBJ2-2
clone size: .
CDR3 protein: CASSLVKDTGELFF
CDR3 DNA: TGTGCCAGCAGCTTAGTTAAGGACACCGGGGAGCTGTTTTTT

V gene: TRBV5-8
D gene: .
J gene: TRBJ1-6
clone size: .
CDR3 protein: CASSLLGTENSPLHF
CDR3 DNA: TGTGCCAGCAGCTTGCTCGGGACGGAGAATTCACCCCTCCACTTT

V gene: TRBV13
D gene: .
J gene: TRBJ2-3
clone size: .
CDR3 protein: CASSSNTDTQYF
CDR3 DNA: TGTGCCAGCAGCTCGAACACAGATACGCAGTATTTT

V gene: TRBV10-2
D gene: .
J gene: TRBJ2-3
clone size: few
CDR3 protein: CASSEPGTLGITDTQYF
CDR3 DNA: TGCGCCAGCAGCGAACCCGGGACTCTGGGAATCACAGATACGCAGTATTTT

V gene: TRBV7-2
D gene: TRBD1
J gene: TRBJ1-1
clone size: .
CDR3 protein: CASSLAIGGAAFF
CDR3 DNA: TGTGCCAGCAGCTTAGCGATAGGGGGCGCGGCTTTCTTT

V gene: TRBV18
D gene: .
J gene: TRBJ1-1
clone size: once
CDR3 protein: CASSGQAGANTEAFF
CDR3 DNA: TGTGCCAGCTCGGGCCAAGCCGGGGCGAACACTGAAGCTTTCTTT

V gene: TRBV4-1
D gene: .
J gene: TRBJ1-4
clone size: once
CDR3 protein: CASSQVQDNEKLFF
CDR3 DNA: TGCGCCAGCAGCCAAGTACAAGACAATGAAAAACTGTTTTTT

V gene: TRBV19
D gene: TRBD1
J gene: TRBJ1-3
clone size: .
CDR3 protein: CASSPRDRGGNTIYF
CDR3 DNA: TGTGCCAGTAGTCCCCGCGACAGGGGAGGAAACACCATATATTTT

V gene: TRBV30
D gene: TRBD2
J gene: TRBJ2-7
clone size: .
CDR3 protein: CAWSTSGIYEQYF
CDR3 DNA: TGTGCCTGGTCGACTAGCGGTATCTACGAGCAGTACTTC

V gene: TRBV18
D gene: .
J gene: TRBJ2-7
clone size: .
CDR3 protein: CASSPFRGFYEQYF
CDR3 DNA: TGTGCCAGCTCACCCTTCAGGGGCTTCTACGAGCAGTACTTC

V gene: TRBV6-5
D gene: .
J gene: TRBJ2-1
clone size: .
CDR3 protein: CASSYSRGIEQFF
CDR3 DNA: TGTGCCAGCAGTTACTCGAGGGGGATTGAGCAGTTCTTC

V gene: TRBV5-6
D gene: .
J gene: TRBJ1-2
clone size: .
CDR3 protein: CASSVGRAGYGYTF
CDR3 DNA: TGTGCCAGCAGCGTCGGCAGGGCGGGCTATGGCTACACCTTC

V gene: TRBV5-1
D gene: .
J gene: TRBJ2-7
clone size: .
CDR3 protein: CASSVTGLPSYEQYF
CDR3 DNA: TGCGCCAGCAGCGTTACAGGGCTGCCATCCTACGAGCAGTACTTC

V gene: TRBV5-8
D gene: TRBD2
J gene: TRBJ2-5
clone size: .
CDR3 protein: CASSLGLAGGPETQYF
CDR3 DNA: TGTGCCAGCAGCTTGGGGCTAGCGGGGGGGCCAGAGACCCAGTACTTC

V gene: TRBV5-6
D gene: TRBD1
J gene: TRBJ1-1
clone size: .
CDR3 protein: CAILGQPNTEAFF
CDR3 DNA: TGTGCCATCCTGGGACAGCCGAACACTGAAGCTTTCTTT

V gene: TRBV11-3
D gene: TRBD2
J gene: TRBJ2-3
clone size: .
CDR3 protein: CASSTGGGSTDTQYF
CDR3 DNA: TGTGCCAGCTCCACGGGGGGGGGCAGCACAGATACGCAGTATTTT

V gene: TRBV29-1
D gene: .
J gene: TRBJ2-3
clone size: .
CDR3 protein: CSVAGDTQYF
CDR3 DNA: TGCAGCGTTGCGGGTGATACGCAGTATTTT

V gene: TRBV10-3
D gene: .
J gene: TRBJ2-2
clone size: .
CDR3 protein: CAISAVRGGELFF
CDR3 DNA: TGTGCCATCAGTGCTGTCAGGGGAGGGGAGCTGTTTTTT

V gene: TRBV6-1
D gene: .
J gene: TRBJ1-1
clone size: .
CDR3 protein: CASKANTEAFF
CDR3 DNA: TGTGCCAGCAAGGCGAACACTGAAGCTTTCTTT

V gene: TRBV7-2
D gene: .
J gene: TRBJ2-1
clone size: .
CDR3 protein: CASSTQSGYNEQFF
CDR3 DNA: TGTGCCAGCTCCACCCAGTCGGGGTACAATGAGCAGTTCTTC

V gene: TRBV21-1
D gene: .
J gene: TRBJ1-2
clone size: .
CDR3 protein: CASTCRGKANYGYTF
CDR3 DNA: TGTGCCAGCACCTGCAGGGGGAAAGCTAACTATGGCTACACCTTC

V gene: TRBV7-9
D gene: .
J gene: TRBJ1-5
clone size: .
CDR3 protein: CASSLGGGGNQPQHF
CDR3 DNA: TGTGCCAGCAGCTTAGGCGGAGGAGGCAATCAGCCCCAGCATTTT

V gene: TRBV29-1
D gene: .
J gene: TRBJ1-2
clone size: .
CDR3 protein: CSVGTNTGLGGYTF
CDR3 DNA: TGCAGCGTTGGGACAAACACAGGACTGGGGGGCTACACCTTC

V gene: TRBV19
D gene: .
J gene: TRBJ2-3
clone size: .
CDR3 protein: CASSGSGGSYTDTQYF
CDR3 DNA: TGTGCCAGTAGTGGATCCGGTGGGAGTTACACAGATACGCAGTATTTT

V gene: TRBV30
D gene: .
J gene: TRBJ2-5
clone size: .
CDR3 protein: CAWSVRQETQYF
CDR3 DNA: TGTGCCTGGAGTGTACGCCAAGAGACCCAGTACTTC

V gene: TRBV28
D gene: TRBD1
J gene: TRBJ2-2
clone size: .
CDR3 protein: CASSFRGPSGELFF
CDR3 DNA: TGTGCCAGCAGTTTCAGGGGGCCTTCCGGGGAGCTGTTTTTT

V gene: TRBV2
D gene: TRBD2
J gene: TRBJ2-1
clone size: .
CDR3 protein: CASSSERGRNEQFF
CDR3 DNA: TGTGCCAGCAGTTCTGAGCGGGGGAGGAATGAGCAGTTCTTC

V gene: TRBV5-1
D gene: .
J gene: TRBJ2-1
clone size: .
CDR3 protein: CASSSRGNEQFF
CDR3 DNA: TGCGCCAGCAGCTCCCGGGGGAATGAGCAGTTCTTC

V gene: TRBV11-3
D gene: .
J gene: TRBJ2-7
clone size: .
CDR3 protein: CASSLAAGREQYF
CDR3 DNA: TGTGCCAGCAGCTTAGCGGCAGGGCGGGAGCAGTACTTC